The present entry profiles one TCR beta chain with its context. In the source study's methods: Quantification of nucleated cells was approximated via reference gene primer amplification. Sequenced by immunoSEQ multiplex PCR; TCRdb stores in-frame clones only, minus some. That table furnishes V, J and clone size, whereas the DNA furnished D and trimming. This table holds some 140,000 clones, around three quarters found once. This record comes from a study of blood T cell repertoires in COVID-19. Study summary: Material from acute and convalescent COVID-19 was sourced from the United States, Italy and Spain. Sources were T cells, B-cell-depleted T cells, or PBMCs; the material itself was cDNA or gDNA.

CDR3 length: 15 residues. CDR1 is MNHEY and CDR2 is SVGEGT in the germline V gene. Germline trimming cut 6 bases from V and 8 bases from J; bases unmatched to any gene: 6. The V and J genes are TRBV6-2 or TRBV6-3 and TRBJ2-1, with 14 bases that match TRBD2. Sequenced input: peripheral blood. The receptor was isolated from a man between 60 and 70 years old with acute or convalescent COVID-19. CDR3 residues: CASSPGLAGDHEQFF. The CDR3 bases are TGTGCCAGCAGCCCGGGACTAGCGGGAGACCATGAGCAGTTCTTC.